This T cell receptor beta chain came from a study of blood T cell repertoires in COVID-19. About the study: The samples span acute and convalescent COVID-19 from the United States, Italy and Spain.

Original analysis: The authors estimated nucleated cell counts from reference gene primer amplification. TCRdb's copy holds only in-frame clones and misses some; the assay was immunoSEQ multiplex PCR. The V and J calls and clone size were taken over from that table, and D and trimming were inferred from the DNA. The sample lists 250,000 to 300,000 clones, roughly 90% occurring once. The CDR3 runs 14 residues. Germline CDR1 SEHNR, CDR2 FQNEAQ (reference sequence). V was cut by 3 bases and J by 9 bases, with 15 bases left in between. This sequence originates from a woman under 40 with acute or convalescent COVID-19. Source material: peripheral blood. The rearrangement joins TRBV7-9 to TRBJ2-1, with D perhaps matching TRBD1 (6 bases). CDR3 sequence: CASSFTPQGGEQFF. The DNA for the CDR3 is TGTGCCAGCAGCTTCACCCCACAGGGTGGTGAGCAGTTCTTC.